The present T cell receptor beta chain was sequenced within a study of lymphopenia after photon versus proton radiotherapy. Study observations and caveats: After the lymphocyte nadir, photon-treated repertoires showed oligoclonal expansion, especially of CD8+ Temra cells. Authors raise, but do not show, better survival with proton therapy. Proton therapy kept repertoires fairly stable, unlike photons, which gained effector/memory cells.

A word on this clone: What it recognizes is unknown.

The repertoire was sequenced with immunoSEQ multiplex PCR; TCRdb's copy has only in-frame clones and lacks some. The repertoire includes about 27,000 clones, over 80% of them detected once, and approximately 19% sits in the top ten. The V and J ends lost 6 bases and 4 bases, in that order; junction bases with no gene match: 12. This CDR3 contains 17 residues. CDR1 is KGHSH and CDR2 is LQKENI in the germline V gene. V usage is TRBV18 and J usage is TRBJ2-1; TRBD2 matches at 10 bases. The sequence came from a man between 45 and 60 years old with gastric cancer. The specimen was peripheral blood, collected from a patient treated with photon-based radiotherapy. The CDR3 is CASSLVAGGVDYNEQFF. CDR3 bases: TGTGCCAGCTCCCTCGTAGCGGGGGGCGTTGATTACAATGAGCAGTTCTTC.